A single sample gave rise to the 22 T cell receptor beta chains below, sequenced in a study of CD8+ T cells in alopecia areata. In each case, RNA was isolated and then reverse transcribed into cDNA as the sequencing template. Produced via immunoSEQ multiplex PCR; TCRdb's table is partial and in-frame only. The data hold 270,000 or so clones, with roughly 64% observed a single time. Noted treatment: oral pan-JAK inhibitor, 5-10 mg twice daily. The sample was CD4+ T cells sorted from blood, taken at week 24, from a patient treated with tofacitinib. Receptor source: a human donor with alopecia areata.

Comment on this clone: Other DNA sequences in this sample translate to the same CDR3. The J gene is TRBJ1-3, the V gene TRBV30; no definite D call. V was clipped by 0 bases and J by 1 base, with 7 bases between them. This CDR3 is built from 14 residues. CDR1 and CDR2 from the germline V gene are GTSNPN and SVGIG (reference sequence). Here the CDR3 DNA reads TGTGCCTGGAGTGTAGGAGGATCTGGAAACACCATATATTTT. Amino acid sequence: CAWSVGGSGNTIYF.

Written as DNA, the CDR3 is TGCGCCAGCAGCTTGAGCCAGGGACCCTACAATGAGCAGTTCTTC. It specifies CASSLSQGPYNEQFF. The rearrangement uses TRBV5-1 and TRBJ2-1; the D call may be TRBD1 or TRBD2 (5 bases each). The germline CDR1 and CDR2 sequences are SGHRS and YFSETQ. Between the trimmed V and J ends, which lost 1 base and 2 bases, there was a span of 10 bases. This CDR3 comprises 15 residues.

This chain joins TRBV7-9 and TRBJ1-1; D gene uncertain. The CDR3 spans 15 residues. The V and J ends lost 4 bases and 1 base respectively, with 13 bases between them. Germline V gene sequence: CDR1 SEHNR, CDR2 FQNEAQ (reference sequence). CDR3 nucleotide sequence: TGTGCCAGCAGCTACCGACGAGATGGGAACACTGAAGCTTTCTTT. Translating gives CASSYRRDGNTEAFF.

The rearrangement uses TRBV27 and TRBJ2-1; TRBD2 aligns across 7 bases. Germline V gene sequence: CDR1 MNHEY, CDR2 SMNVEV (reference sequence). The CDR3 covers 13 residues. The J segment lost 4 bases and the V segment lost 7 bases, leaving 4 bases of the junction unmatched. For the CDR3, the DNA is TGTGCCAGCACAGCTAGCGGTTACAATGAGCAGTTCTTC. Translation: CASTASGYNEQFF.

The chain is built from TRBV2 and TRBJ2-5, with unresolved D. The CDR3 covers 14 residues. Germline V CDR1 and CDR2: SNHLY, FYNNEI. With 6 bases removed from V and 1 base from J, the gap between germline ends came to 12 bases. The CDR3 DNA reads TGTGCCAGCAGCGCACTTTGGGGCCAAGAGACCCAGTACTTC. It translates to CASSALWGQETQYF.

This chain connects TRBV30 to TRBJ2-7; D unresolved. In germline, CDR1 is GTSNPN, CDR2 SVGIG (reference sequence). V gave up 0 bases and J gave up 6 bases, with 21 bases separating them. CDR3 length: 16 residues. The CDR3 spells CAWSVQRPPGIGEQYF. For the CDR3, the DNA is TGTGCCTGGAGTGTACAGAGGCCTCCTGGGATAGGCGAGCAGTACTTC.

This clone appeared a few times. This CDR3 reads CSVDKGQGVTNEQFF. CDR3 bases: TGCAGCGTTGACAAGGGACAGGGTGTGACCAATGAGCAGTTCTTC. This chain links TRBV29-1 with TRBJ2-1, with 9 bases that match TRBD1. The CDR3 totals 15 residues. Germline assignment: CDR1 SQVTM and CDR2 ANQGSEA. With 3 bases clipped from V and 6 bases from J, the junction kept 9 bases outside the gene matches.

The gene calls are TRBV7-2 and TRBJ2-7; D unresolved. The length of the CDR3 is 13 residues. Trimming stripped 1 base from V and 4 bases from J, with 8 bases between. Germline lookup yields CDR1 SGHTA and CDR2 FQGNSA. The CDR3 sequence is CASSLEPGYEQYF. CDR3 DNA: TGTGCCAGCAGCTTAGAACCGGGTTACGAGCAGTACTTC.

This chain uses TRBV6-5 with TRBJ1-5; D call uncertain. The germline V and J ends were trimmed by 0 bases and 1 base, with 4 bases remaining between them. The germline V gene encodes CDR1 MNHEY and CDR2 SVGAGI. CDR3 length: 14 residues. CDR3 region: CASSYSLSNQPQHF. The CDR3 bases are TGTGCCAGCAGTTACTCGCTAAGCAATCAGCCCCAGCATTTT.

This clone was recorded only once. The chain's CDR3 is CASSSGTAKFF. The CDR3 nucleotides are TGTGCCAGCTCATCCGGGACAGCCAAGTTCTTC. The chain couples TRBV18 to TRBJ2-1, with 7 bases that match TRBD1. CDR3 length: 11 amino acids. Germline-derived CDR1 and CDR2 are KGHSH and LQKENI. Losses at the gene ends were 5 bases for V and 14 bases for J; bases not matched to a gene: 6.

The chain joins TRBV10-3 to TRBJ1-1; D perhaps matches TRBD1 (5 bases). From germline, CDR1 is ENHRY and CDR2 SYGVKD. This CDR3 contains 14 residues. With 10 bases removed from V and 0 bases from J, the gap between germline ends came to 15 bases. CDR3 in DNA: TGTGCCACCCAGGGCCTAAAGCTGAACACTGAAGCTTTCTTT. Translation: CATQGLKLNTEAFF.

This chain links TRBV7-7 with TRBJ2-6; D is uncertain. In germline, CDR1 is SSHAT, CDR2 FNYEAQ (reference sequence). The CDR3 contains 13 residues. For the CDR3, the DNA is TGTGCTACCAGCTCCTCTGGGGCCAACGTCCTGACTTTC. It yields the protein CATSSSGANVLTF.

The CDR3 protein is CAWSVGQGSEQYF. The DNA for the CDR3 is TGTGCCTGGAGCGTTGGACAGGGAAGCGAGCAGTACTTC. The chain links TRBV30 to TRBJ2-7; 8 nucleotides agree with TRBD1. Germline V gene data show CDR1 as GTSNPN and CDR2 as SVGIG (reference sequence). This CDR3 comprises 13 residues. After removal of 3 bases from V and 6 bases from J, the junction contained 7 bases not matched to a gene.

Only a few counts were recorded for this clone. V gene TRBV19 combines with J gene TRBJ1-2; TRBD1 aligns across 9 bases. V dropped 10 bases and J dropped 2; count of bases not matched to a gene: 11. This CDR3 has 15 amino acids. CDR1 LNHDA and CDR2 SQIVND come from the germline V gene (reference sequence). The CDR3 DNA reads TGTGCCACGAGGGCGGCTGGGACAGGGAACTATGGCTACACCTTC. Translated, it gives CATRAAGTGNYGYTF.

This rearrangement joins TRBV4-1 to TRBJ2-2, with 8 bases aligning to TRBD1. CDR1 and CDR2 from the germline V gene are MGHRA and YSYEKL. The CDR3 length is 17 residues. V trimming: 0 bases; J trimming: 0 bases; junction bases outside the gene matches: 3. The CDR3 bases are TGCGCCAGCAGCCAAGAGGACAGGGTGGCGAACACCGGGGAGCTGTTTTTT. It encodes CASSQEDRVANTGELFF.

The genes are TRBV19 and TRBJ1-5; a possible D gene is TRBD1 (6 bases). The V end lost 6 bases, the J end lost 6 bases, and 12 bases lay between the germline ends. The CDR3 length is 13 residues. The germline gives CDR1 LNHDA, CDR2 SQIVND (reference sequence). Written as DNA, the CDR3 is TGTGCCAGTAGGTCCACAGGGTCTCAGCCCCAGCATTTT. This codes for CASRSTGSQPQHF.

This clone was picked up a small number of times. Here the CDR3 DNA reads TGCAGCGTTGAGAAGTCGGCCTTTGAGGATACGCAGTATTTT. Its protein product is CSVEKSAFEDTQYF. The genes are TRBV29-1 and TRBJ2-3; D unclear. Per germline, CDR1 SQVTM and CDR2 ANQGSEA. V was clipped by 3 bases and J by 6 bases, with 16 bases between them. This CDR3 region has 14 residues.

The chain combines TRBV4-2 with TRBJ2-7; 8 nucleotides agree with TRBD1. The J segment lost 2 bases and the V segment lost 3 bases, leaving 6 bases of the junction unmatched. CDR3 length equals 15 residues. Germline loops: CDR1 LGHNA, CDR2 YNFKEQ. The CDR3 DNA is TGTGCCAGCAGCCAGCCGGGACAGGAGACCTACGAGCAGTACTTC. Translating it yields CASSQPGQETYEQYF.

This sequence joins TRBV2 and TRBJ2-5; D not certain. The CDR3 totals 12 residues. CDR1 SNHLY and CDR2 FYNNEI come from the germline V gene. V was cut by 6 bases and J by 0 bases, with 5 bases left in between. The CDR3 loop is CASRADQETQYF. CDR3 DNA sequence: TGTGCCAGCAGGGCAGACCAAGAGACCCAGTACTTC.

J is TRBJ2-1 and V is TRBV5-6; D might be TRBD2 (6 bases). V was trimmed by 2 bases and J by 3 bases, leaving 12 bases between them. The germline V gene encodes CDR1 SGHDT and CDR2 YYEEEE. This CDR3 is built from 15 residues. CDR3 region: CASSFPAGIYNEQFF. CDR3 coding DNA: TGTGCCAGCAGCTTTCCGGCGGGGATCTACAATGAGCAGTTCTTC.

This clone was picked up a small number of times. V and J are TRBV29-1 and TRBJ2-2; a possible D gene is TRBD1 (5 bases). With 3 bases removed from V and 1 base from J, the gap between germline ends came to 6 bases. From germline, CDR1 is SQVTM and CDR2 ANQGSEA. There are 13 residues in the CDR3. DNA for the CDR3: TGCAGCGTTGACACAGGGAACACCGGGGAGCTGTTTTTT. Translated: CSVDTGNTGELFF.

A few counts support this clone. The rearrangement links TRBV25-1 to TRBJ2-7; weak D call: TRBD2 (7 bases). The V gene's germline CDR1 is MGHDK and CDR2 SYGVNS. Trimming pared 3 bases from V and 3 bases from J, leaving 12 bases between. CDR3 length: 14 residues. The CDR3 reads CASSEGGRGYEQYF. CDR3 nucleotides: TGTGCCAGCAGTGAGGGGGGGCGCGGCTACGAGCAGTACTTC.